This record concerns one T cell receptor beta chain sequence. V lost 5 bases to trimming and J lost 4 bases, with 11 bases between them. The CDR3 spans 13 residues. Germline CDR1 is LNHDA and CDR2 is SQIVND (reference sequence). Clones were sequenced by immunoSEQ multiplex PCR, and TCRdb holds only the in-frame ones, with some missing. The sample has approximately 5,000 clones, 89% seen once. This sample is part of a study of pediatric ulcerative colitis. Sequencing was performed on blood. V usage is TRBV19 and J usage is TRBJ1-1, with TRBD1 as a possible D gene (5 bases). The source is a boy between 10 and 17 years old with mild ulcerative colitis. CDR3 amino acids: CASSSGSVTEAFF. CDR3 in DNA: TGTGCCAGTAGTTCAGGGTCGGTCACTGAAGCTTTCTTT.